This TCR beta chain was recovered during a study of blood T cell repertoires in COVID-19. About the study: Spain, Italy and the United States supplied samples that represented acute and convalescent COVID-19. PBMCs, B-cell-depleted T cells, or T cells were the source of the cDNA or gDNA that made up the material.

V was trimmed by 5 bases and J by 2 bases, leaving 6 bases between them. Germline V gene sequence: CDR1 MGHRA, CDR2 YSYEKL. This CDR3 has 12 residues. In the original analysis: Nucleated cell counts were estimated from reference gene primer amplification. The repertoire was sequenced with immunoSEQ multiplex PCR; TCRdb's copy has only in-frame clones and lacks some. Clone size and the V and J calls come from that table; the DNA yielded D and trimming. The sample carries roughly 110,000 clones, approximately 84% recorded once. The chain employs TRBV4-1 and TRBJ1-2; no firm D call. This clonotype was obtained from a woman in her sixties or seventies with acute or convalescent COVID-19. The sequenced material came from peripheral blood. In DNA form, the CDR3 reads TGCGCCAGCAGCTCTTTAAACTATGGCTACACCTTC. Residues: CASSSLNYGYTF.